These T cell receptor beta chains were read from a single sample in a study of blood T cell repertoires in COVID-19. The assay was immunoSEQ multiplex PCR, and TCRdb's table has in-frame clones only and misses some. The sample carries around 200,000 clones, 84% recorded once. Sequencing was performed on peripheral blood. These receptors were obtained from a woman in her seventies with COVID-19, enrolled during active disease. CDR3s include the opening cysteine and the closing phenylalanine or tryptophan. Fields, in order: V gene, D gene, J gene, clone size, CDR3 protein, CDR3 DNA. The D gene is left open where the match is weak. Part of the rows lack a size; the others show once, few, many or a class for expanded clones.

v_gene: TRBV6-1; d_gene: NA; j_gene: TRBJ1-5; abundance: NA; CDR3aa: CASSELDRNQPQHF; CDR3nt: TGTGCCAGCAGTGAATTGGACAGAAATCAGCCCCAGCATTTT
v_gene: TRBV5-6; d_gene: TRBD1; j_gene: TRBJ1-6; abundance: NA; CDR3aa: CASSRDRGRKNSPLHF; CDR3nt: TGTGCCAGCAGCCGAGACAGGGGGCGGAAGAACTCACCCCTCCACTTT
v_gene: TRBV18; d_gene: NA; j_gene: TRBJ2-5; abundance: NA; CDR3aa: CASSRKETQYF; CDR3nt: TGTGCCAGCTCGCGTAAAGAGACCCAGTACTTC
v_gene: TRBV19; d_gene: NA; j_gene: TRBJ1-3; abundance: NA; CDR3aa: CASSMLALDSGNTIYF; CDR3nt: TGTGCCAGTAGTATGCTCGCCCTAGACTCTGGAAACACCATATATTTT
v_gene: TRBV6-5; d_gene: NA; j_gene: TRBJ2-1; abundance: NA; CDR3aa: CASRTVVSGFF; CDR3nt: TGTGCCAGCAGAACGGTGGTCTCAGGCTTCTTC
v_gene: TRBV24-1; d_gene: NA; j_gene: TRBJ2-5; abundance: NA; CDR3aa: CATGEGRETQYF; CDR3nt: TGTGCCACTGGAGAGGGAAGAGAGACCCAGTACTTC
v_gene: TRBV29-1; d_gene: TRBD1; j_gene: TRBJ2-1; abundance: NA; CDR3aa: CSVARTGDNEQFF; CDR3nt: TGCAGCGTTGCCCGGACAGGGGACAATGAGCAGTTCTTC
v_gene: TRBV19; d_gene: NA; j_gene: TRBJ1-1; abundance: NA; CDR3aa: CASSFGTSNTEAFF; CDR3nt: TGTGCCAGTAGTTTCGGGACTTCGAACACTGAAGCTTTCTTT
v_gene: TRBV4-1; d_gene: TRBD1; j_gene: TRBJ2-7; abundance: NA; CDR3aa: CASSRRQGTEDEQYF; CDR3nt: TGCGCCAGCAGCCGAAGACAGGGAACAGAAGACGAGCAGTACTTC
v_gene: TRBV7-8; d_gene: NA; j_gene: TRBJ1-1; abundance: NA; CDR3aa: CASSSPGARAEAFF; CDR3nt: TGTGCCAGCAGCTCCCCAGGGGCGAGGGCTGAAGCTTTCTTT
v_gene: TRBV5-1; d_gene: TRBD2; j_gene: TRBJ2-2; abundance: NA; CDR3aa: CASSSGLAGFGELFF; CDR3nt: TGCGCCAGCAGCTCTGGACTAGCGGGATTCGGGGAGCTGTTTTTT
v_gene: TRBV6-6; d_gene: NA; j_gene: TRBJ2-1; abundance: NA; CDR3aa: CASSYGVVNEQFF; CDR3nt: TGTGCCAGCAGTTATGGAGTTGTCAATGAGCAGTTCTTC
v_gene: TRBV27; d_gene: NA; j_gene: TRBJ2-6; abundance: NA; CDR3aa: CASSLGASRGANVLTF; CDR3nt: TGTGCCAGCAGTTTAGGGGCTTCTCGTGGGGCCAACGTCCTGACTTTC
v_gene: TRBV11-1; d_gene: TRBD1; j_gene: TRBJ1-2; abundance: NA; CDR3aa: CASSLKRDSSIYGYTF; CDR3nt: TGTGCCAGCAGCTTAAAGAGGGACAGTAGCATCTATGGCTACACCTTC
v_gene: TRBV13; d_gene: TRBD1; j_gene: TRBJ1-1; abundance: NA; CDR3aa: CASSHPRQGLTEAFF; CDR3nt: TGTGCCAGCAGCCATCCTCGACAGGGATTAACTGAAGCTTTCTTT
v_gene: TRBV4-2; d_gene: NA; j_gene: TRBJ2-3; abundance: few; CDR3aa: CASSQEYSTDTQYF; CDR3nt: TGTGCCAGCAGCCAAGAATACTCCACAGATACGCAGTATTTT
v_gene: TRBV11-2; d_gene: NA; j_gene: TRBJ1-1; abundance: NA; CDR3aa: CASSFRGGPGRNEAFF; CDR3nt: TGTGCCAGCAGCTTCAGGGGCGGCCCGGGGCGGAATGAAGCTTTCTTT
v_gene: TRBV2; d_gene: TRBD2; j_gene: TRBJ2-5; abundance: once; CDR3aa: CASREDNGGETQYF; CDR3nt: TGTGCCAGCAGGGAGGACAACGGGGGGGAGACCCAGTACTTC
v_gene: TRBV7-2; d_gene: NA; j_gene: TRBJ1-5; abundance: NA; CDR3aa: CASRSTGTGGQPQHF; CDR3nt: TGTGCCAGCAGGTCCACAGGGACGGGCGGTCAGCCCCAGCATTTT
v_gene: TRBV27; d_gene: NA; j_gene: TRBJ2-6; abundance: NA; CDR3aa: CASSLGRRSGANVLTF; CDR3nt: TGTGCCAGCAGTTTAGGGCGCCGGTCTGGGGCCAACGTCCTGACTTTC
v_gene: TRBV12-3/TRBV12-4; d_gene: NA; j_gene: TRBJ1-2; abundance: NA; CDR3aa: CASSLWGSYGYTF; CDR3nt: TGTGCCAGCAGTTTATGGGGCTCCTATGGCTACACCTTC
v_gene: TRBV18; d_gene: TRBD1; j_gene: TRBJ1-3; abundance: NA; CDR3aa: CASSPLPGQAGNTIYF; CDR3nt: TGTGCCAGCTCACCACTTCCGGGACAGGCTGGAAACACCATATATTTT
v_gene: TRBV21-1; d_gene: NA; j_gene: TRBJ1-1; abundance: few; CDR3aa: CASIERAEGAFF; CDR3nt: TGTGCCAGCATCGAAAGGGCCGAGGGAGCTTTCTTT
v_gene: TRBV19; d_gene: TRBD1; j_gene: TRBJ1-1; abundance: few; CDR3aa: CASRNEAAGTGSTEAFF; CDR3nt: TGTGCCAGTAGAAATGAGGCCGCCGGGACAGGGAGCACTGAAGCTTTCTTT
v_gene: TRBV5-1; d_gene: TRBD2; j_gene: TRBJ2-5; abundance: NA; CDR3aa: CASSENLAGVETQYF; CDR3nt: TGCGCCAGCAGCGAAAATCTAGCGGGAGTAGAGACCCAGTACTTC
v_gene: TRBV6-2/TRBV6-3; d_gene: NA; j_gene: TRBJ1-5; abundance: NA; CDR3aa: CASSYQTYQPQHF; CDR3nt: TGTGCCAGCAGTTACCAGACTTATCAGCCCCAGCATTTT
v_gene: TRBV9; d_gene: NA; j_gene: TRBJ1-1; abundance: NA; CDR3aa: CASSAQQGQTEAFF; CDR3nt: TGTGCCAGCAGCGCCCAACAGGGACAAACTGAAGCTTTCTTT